Below are 24 T cell receptor beta chains sequenced from a single sample in a study of human T cells and chemical hapten exposure. TCRdb called the 5' RACE reads again in MiXCR, with one record for every CDR3 protein. Seen here are roughly 81,000 distinct CDR3 sequences, approximately 15% observed once, and the top ten hold about 6.5%. Whole blood that had not been fractionated was the source of extracted total RNA. The source of these receptors is a female donor in good health.

This clonotype has only a few counts. The chain employs TRBV7-2 and TRBJ2-6; D could derive from TRBD1 or TRBD2 (5 bases each). CDR1 and CDR2 from the germline V gene are SGHTA and FQGNSA. Trimming shortened V by 0 bases and J by 2 bases, and 8 bases separated the two germline ends. This CDR3 region has 16 residues. Written as DNA, the CDR3 is TGTGCCAGCAGCTTAGCGGGGGTCCCTGGGGCCAACGTCCTGACTTTC. It translates to CASSLAGVPGANVLTF.

Comment on this clonotype: One junction end does not reproduce the germline sequence, and a read error may be involved. The chain has TRBV20-1 and TRBJ1-1, with 9 bases aligning to TRBD1. In germline, CDR1 is DFQATT, CDR2 SNEGSKA (reference sequence). CDR3 size: 17 residues. The CDR3 nucleotides are TGCAGTGCTGGAGAACAGGGGGCTTTTGTGGTAAACACTGAAGCTTTCTTT. Its protein product is CSAGEQGAFVVNTEAFF.

This clonotype has a count of ten or more. The chain couples TRBV2 to TRBJ2-3; weak D call: TRBD2 (5 bases). Germline CDR1 SNHLY, CDR2 FYNNEI. Trimming cost V 5 bases and J 5 bases, with 8 bases left between them. CDR3 length: 12 residues. CDR3 region: CASSLSGDTQYF. As DNA, the CDR3 is TGTGCCAGCAGTTTGAGCGGAGATACGCAGTATTTT. Using reference TRBV2 and TRBJ2-3 for the parts outside the CDR3, the full variable domain is EPEVTQTPSHQVTQMGQEVILRCVPISNHLYFYWYRQILGQKVEFLVSFYNNEISEKSEIFDDQFSVERPDGSNFTLKIRSTKLEDSAMYFCASSLSGDTQYFGPGTRLTVL.

About this clonotype itself: This may come from a read error, since a much larger clone is one base off. The rearrangement uses TRBV12-3 or TRBV12-4 and TRBJ2-3; D is ambiguous. The V end lost 3 bases, the J end lost 4 bases, and 11 bases lay between the germline ends. The CDR3 loop spans 14 amino acids. CDR3 sequence: CASSFGGISDTQYF. CDR3 DNA sequence: TGTGCCAGCAGTTTCGGCGGCATATCAGATACGCAGTATTTT.

The V call is TRBV7-2, the J call TRBJ1-1, with TRBD1 identical over 9 bases. The CDR3 has 13 residues. V was pared by 4 bases and J by 11 bases, with 8 bases of the junction left unmatched. Germline V gene data show CDR1 as SGHTA and CDR2 as FQGNSA. The CDR3 DNA follows: TGTGCCAGCAGCTCGACAGGGGGAATTGGGGCTTTCTTT. This sequence encodes CASSSTGGIGAFF.

This sequence joins TRBV21-1 and TRBJ2-7. TRBV21-1 is assigned pseudogene status. The CDR3 runs to 13 residues. The DNA of the CDR3 is TGTGCCAGCAGCAAACCCAATCCCCGTCGGGGGTACTTC. It is translated as CASSKPNPRRGYF.

In its sample, this clonotype was seen a few times. The V gene is TRBV6-2 or TRBV6-3, the J gene TRBJ1-1; D ambiguous. Deletions cut 8 bases from V and 2 bases from J, with 12 bases between. Germline CDR1 reads MNHEY; CDR2 reads SVGEGT. CDR3 length equals 13 residues. This CDR3 is CASQGRLNTEAFF. CDR3 sequence (DNA): TGTGCCAGCCAAGGGCGCCTTAACACTGAAGCTTTCTTT.

In its sample, this clonotype was seen a few times. The junction does not match germline at one end; this may be a read error. This chain uses TRBV10-3 with TRBJ1-1; D gene unclear. The CDR3 sequence is 14 residues long. From germline, CDR1 is ENHRY and CDR2 SYGVKD. In DNA, the CDR3 is TGTGCCATCAGTGAGTCGATCCTGAACCCTGAAGCTTTCTTT. It translates to CAISESILNPEAFF.

As to this clonotype: A much more abundant neighbour one base away suggests this may be a read error. V usage is TRBV10-1 and J usage is TRBJ2-5, with D possibly matching TRBD2 (6 bases). CDR3 length: 12 amino acids. The germline gives CDR1 WNHNN, CDR2 SYGVQD (reference sequence). The CDR3 DNA reads as TGCGACAGTTCCCGGGGGCAAGAGACCCAGTACTTC. Translated, it gives CDSSRGQETQYF.

The chain recombines TRBV2 with TRBJ2-7; 8 nucleotides match TRBD2. In germline, CDR1 is SNHLY, CDR2 FYNNEI. The V segment lost 2 bases and the J segment 6 bases; nucleotides outside the gene matches: 9. This CDR3 spans 15 amino acids. The CDR3 DNA reads TGTGCCAGCAGTGAACAGGGACTAGTCCCTTCCGAGCAGTACTTC. Encoded protein: CASSEQGLVPSEQYF.

This clonotype was counted between two and nine times. The chain uses TRBV11-3 and TRBJ2-1; D not resolved. The CDR3 has 14 residues. Germline V gene sequence: CDR1 SGHNT, CDR2 YENEEA. V was pared by 6 bases and J by 7 bases, with 16 bases between. CDR3 coding DNA: TGTGCCAGCAGTCTCGGGCCGGGTTTTAATGAGCAGTTCTTC. Translating gives CASSLGPGFNEQFF. Supplemented by reference TRBV11-3 and TRBJ2-1, the full variable domain reads EAGVVQSPRYKIIEKKQPVAFWCNPISGHNTLYWYLQNLGQGPELLIRYENEEAVDDSQLPKDRFSAERLKGVDSTLKIQPAELGDSAVYLCASSLGPGFNEQFFGPGTRLTVL.

The chain links TRBV25-1 to TRBJ2-7, with no clear D. V gave up 1 base and J gave up 3 bases, with 1 base separating them. The CDR3 runs 11 residues. Germline V CDR1 and CDR2: MGHDK, SYGVNS. The CDR3 reads CASSEFYEQYF. CDR3 sequence (DNA): TGTGCCAGCAGTGAATTCTACGAGCAGTACTTC.

This clonotype occurred a few times. The chain combines TRBV28 with TRBJ1-4; 8 bases are a match to TRBD1. In germline, CDR1 is MDHEN, CDR2 SYDVKM. Trimming cost V 4 bases and J 7 bases; bases outside gene matches: 11. This CDR3 has 16 amino acids. CDR3 in DNA: TGTGCCAGCAGTTCTATCGGACAGGGAGAGGGTGAAAAACTGTTTTTT. The encoded protein is CASSSIGQGEGEKLFF.

The chain carries TRBV3-1 and TRBJ2-7; D is unresolved. Germline assignment: CDR1 LGHDT and CDR2 YNNKEL (reference sequence). This CDR3 is built from 12 residues. Trimming removed 4 bases from V and 4 bases from J, with 8 bases in between. The CDR3 DNA is TGTGCCAGCAGCCTTGACAAATACGAGCAGTACTTC. It is translated as CASSLDKYEQYF.

This clonotype turned up a few times. The V and J genes are TRBV12-5 and TRBJ2-3, with TRBD1 as a possible D gene (5 bases). V shed 0 bases and J shed 6 bases, with 16 bases lying between them. This CDR3 spans 16 amino acids. CDR1 and CDR2 (germline): LGHNT, FRNRAP. The CDR3 region has the DNA TGTGCTAGTGGTTTGGTATCGGGTGGGGCCGGGGATACGCAGTATTTT. This sequence encodes CASGLVSGGAGDTQYF.

CDR3 DNA sequence: TGCGCCAGCAGCTCCTTCCGGCAGGGAGCCACAGATACGCAGTATTTT. As protein: CASSSFRQGATDTQYF. V usage is TRBV5-1 and J usage is TRBJ2-3; D may be TRBD1 or TRBD2 (5 bases each). Germline V lookup: CDR1 SGHRS, CDR2 YFSETQ. The CDR3 runs to 16 residues. The germline V and J ends were trimmed by 3 bases and 2 bases, with 16 bases remaining between them.

This clonotype turned up a few times. The genes are TRBV6-5 and TRBJ2-1, with D possibly being TRBD1 (7 bases). Germline V gene data show CDR1 as MNHEY and CDR2 as SVGAGI. Trimming cost V 0 bases and J 8 bases, with 20 bases left between them. The CDR3 loop spans 17 amino acids. In DNA form, the CDR3 reads TGTGCCAGCAGTTACTCGACCGGGAGACAGGGTCGGGATGAGCAGTTCTTC. Protein product: CASSYSTGRQGRDEQFF.

This clonotype was detected a few times. The chain employs TRBV20-1 and TRBJ2-2; the D gene is possibly TRBD1 (6 bases). The CDR3 sequence is 15 residues long. The germline CDR1 and CDR2 sequences are DFQATT and SNEGSKA (reference sequence). The V gene lost 4 bases and the J gene lost 0 bases, with 12 bases spanning the gap. The DNA for the CDR3 is TGCAGTGCTATACAGGGAAACGCGAACACCGGGGAGCTGTTTTTT. Residues: CSAIQGNANTGELFF.

The J gene is TRBJ1-1, the V gene TRBV7-9; D is possibly TRBD1 (5 bases). This CDR3 spans 15 amino acids. The germline V and J ends were trimmed by 0 bases and 4 bases, with 12 bases remaining between them. Germline assignment: CDR1 SEHNR and CDR2 FQNEAQ (reference sequence). Here the CDR3 DNA reads TGTGCCAGCAGCTTAGCTGCAGGGTTGGGCACTGAAGCTTTCTTT. Protein sequence: CASSLAAGLGTEAFF.

This sequence joins TRBV14 and TRBJ1-2, with D perhaps TRBD1 (6 bases). V was cut by 1 base and J by 4 bases, with 13 bases left in between. Germline values: CDR1 SGHDN, CDR2 FVKESK. The CDR3 sequence is 15 residues long. The CDR3 protein is CASSQVSGGVYGYTF. CDR3 sequence (DNA): TGTGCCAGCAGCCAAGTTAGCGGGGGCGTCTATGGCTACACCTTC.

The chain couples TRBV19 to TRBJ2-1; 14 bases match TRBD2. CDR3 length: 13 amino acids. V was pared by 5 bases and J by 15 bases, with 6 bases of the junction left unmatched. CDR1 is LNHDA, CDR2 SQIVND, per germline (reference sequence). CDR3 amino acids: CASSGLAGGQWFF. DNA of the CDR3: TGTGCCAGTAGTGGACTAGCGGGAGGACAGTGGTTCTTC.

The chain links TRBV5-6 to TRBJ2-7; D is possibly TRBD1 or TRBD2 (6 bases each). Trimming left V 2 bases short and J 2 bases short, with 11 bases between. CDR1 is SGHDT and CDR2 is YYEEEE in the germline V gene. CDR3 length: 14 amino acids. DNA of the CDR3: TGTGCCAGCAGCTTATCGGGGGCGACCTACGAGCAGTACTTC. Encoded protein: CASSLSGATYEQYF.

This chain links TRBV6-6 with TRBJ1-3; D may be TRBD1 (5 bases). The CDR3 consists of 15 residues. Trimming stripped 2 bases from V and 0 bases from J, with 8 bases between. The germline gives CDR1 MNHNY, CDR2 SVGAGI (reference sequence). The CDR3 DNA follows: TGTGCCAGCAGTTACGGGACGGCCTCTGGAAACACCATATATTTT. This codes for CASSYGTASGNTIYF.

This clonotype was observed at least ten times. The chain combines TRBV6-2 or TRBV6-3 with TRBJ1-1; D remains unclear. CDR3 size: 13 residues. V was shortened by 2 bases and J by 8 bases, with 12 bases between the two germline ends. Germline CDR1 and CDR2: MNHEY and SVGEGT. The CDR3 spells CASSYTPAREAFF. In DNA form, the CDR3 reads TGTGCCAGCAGTTACACCCCCGCGAGGGAAGCTTTCTTT.